This entry is about one T cell receptor beta chain. The antigen remains unidentified. These data come from a study of beta chain features in type 1 diabetes. Study background: Taken together, all samples contributed around 100,000,000 examined sorted cells.

Sorting produced populations that all topped 95% purity. All of the isolated RNA was reverse transcribed, so expressed TCRB transcripts were sequenced. Repertoires were generated with immunoSEQ multiplex PCR, while TCRdb's copy carries only in-frame clones and drops some. This table has about 400,000 clones, over 10% appearing once. The study, taken as a whole, reports: Type 1 diabetes patients had TCRB CDR3s that were shorter (moderately but significantly so) in all four CD4+ subsets. VDJ junctions from type 1 diabetes patients carried fewer insertions and larger deletions.

Trimming pared 5 bases from V and 4 bases from J, leaving 8 bases between. Germline V gene lookup returns CDR1 SGHTA and CDR2 FQGNSA. The CDR3 sequence is 12 residues long. This clonotype was obtained from a man aged 18-30 years in good health. The sample comprised naive CD4+ T cells from blood. The genes are TRBV7-2 and TRBJ1-2; D may be TRBD1 (5 bases). The CDR3 region has the DNA TGTGCCAGCAGCGGGGGGGGCTATGGCTACACCTTC. This sequence encodes CASSGGGYGYTF.